The 29 T cell receptor beta chains presented below share a single source sample, sequenced in a study of human T cells and chemical hapten exposure. One entry per CDR3 protein, called by TCRdb with MiXCR from the RACE reads. The table has 85,000 to 100,000 distinct CDR3 sequences, roughly 9.6% seen once; the top ten hold about 2%. Time point in this sample: patch test 2, 6 weeks after DPC sensitization. Indicated treatment: therapeutic diphenylcyclopropenone sensitization with weekly scalp DPC. Sequences were derived from whole blood, sampled in connection with sensitization to the hapten diphenylcyclopropenone (DPC). All receptors come from a man in his forties with alopecia areata. Some clones in this sample may be carry-over from other donors' samples.

This clonotype turned up a few times. The chain is built from TRBV7-8 and TRBJ2-1; TRBD1 matches at 9 bases. CDR1 SGHVS and CDR2 FQNEAQ come from the germline V gene. The CDR3 sequence is 15 residues long. V gave up 6 bases and J gave up 6 bases; unmatched junction bases: 9. The CDR3 region has the DNA TGTGCCAGCAGTCGGCCCGGGACAGGGAGCAATGAGCAGTTCTTC. Its translation: CASSRPGTGSNEQFF.

The chain joins TRBV20-1 to TRBJ1-5; perhaps TRBD1 as D (5 bases). The CDR3 has 14 residues. CDR1 and CDR2 from the germline V gene are DFQATT and SNEGSKA (reference sequence). Trimming removed 8 bases from V and 0 bases from J, with 14 bases in between. The DNA of the CDR3 is TGCAGTTTCCGGGGCTATGATAGCAATCAGCCCCAGCATTTT. Residues: CSFRGYDSNQPQHF.

The sample holds a few counts of this clonotype. Here the CDR3 reads CASSLSAFYGYTF. In DNA, the CDR3 is TGTGCCAGCAGTTTATCAGCCTTCTATGGCTACACCTTC. The chain has TRBV12-3 or TRBV12-4 and TRBJ1-2; unclear D gene. The V end was cut by 2 bases, the J end by 4 bases, with 8 bases between. This CDR3 has 13 residues.

The sample holds a few counts of this clonotype. This chain joins TRBV20-1 and TRBJ2-7; maybe TRBD2 (6 bases). V was shortened by 1 base and J by 7 bases, with 11 bases between the two germline ends. The CDR3 extends over 12 amino acids. The germline CDR1 and CDR2 sequences are DFQATT and SNEGSKA (reference sequence). CDR3 loop: CSARGASAEQYF. The CDR3 nucleotides are TGCAGTGCTAGAGGGGCTAGCGCAGAGCAGTACTTC.

This clonotype showed up just a few times. The CDR3 bases are TGTGCCAGTTGGGCGGGCAACTACGAGCAGTACGTC. Its translation: CASWAGNYEQYV. This sequence joins TRBV19 and TRBJ2-7; TRBD2 might be the D (5 bases). V was pared by 8 bases and J by 3 bases, with 11 bases between. The CDR3 spans 12 residues. CDR1 and CDR2 (germline): LNHDA, SQIVND (reference sequence).

The genes are TRBV6-6 and TRBJ2-7; TRBD1 might be the D (5 bases). This CDR3 comprises 13 residues. Germline loops: CDR1 MNHNY, CDR2 SVGAGI (reference sequence). Trimming took off 2 bases at V and 4 bases at J, with 9 bases between the two ends. The CDR3 DNA sequence: TGTGCCAGCAGTTACCAGGGTCCGTACGAGCAGTACTTC. As protein: CASSYQGPYEQYF.

This clonotype was seen ten or more times. In DNA, the CDR3 is TGTGCCACCTGGGGCAGGGAGCAGCCCCAGCATTTT. This encodes CATWGREQPQHF. This chain joins TRBV24-1 and TRBJ1-5; D may be TRBD1 (5 bases). Germline V gene lookup returns CDR1 KGHDR and CDR2 SFDVKD. Trimming took off 9 bases at V and 7 bases at J, with 12 bases between the two ends. CDR3 size: 12 residues.

This clonotype showed up many times. The V call is TRBV4-3, the J call TRBJ2-1, with D perhaps matching TRBD1 (5 bases). This CDR3 is built from 14 residues. The V gene's germline CDR1 is LGHNA and CDR2 YSLEER. The V end was cut by 3 bases, the J end by 8 bases, with 14 bases between. CDR3 sequence reads: CASSHLKGRHEQFF. The CDR3 DNA sequence: TGCGCCAGCAGCCACCTGAAGGGGCGGCATGAGCAGTTCTTC.

The V gene is TRBV4-2, the J gene TRBJ2-2; 11 positions match TRBD2. In germline, CDR1 is LGHNA, CDR2 YNFKEQ. The CDR3 runs to 18 residues. The trim removed 1 base at V and 3 bases at J, leaving 7 bases unmatched. DNA for the CDR3: TGTGCCAGCAGCCAAGCCTTAGCGGGAGGGGCGGACACCGGGGAGCTGTTTTTT. Translating it yields CASSQALAGGADTGELFF.

In this sample, this clonotype turned up many times. The chain joins TRBV20-1 to TRBJ1-6, with a weak D call TRBD1 (6 bases). The CDR3 consists of 17 residues. The V gene's germline CDR1 is DFQATT and CDR2 SNEGSKA (reference sequence). V was cut by 2 bases and J by 0 bases, with 14 bases left in between. In DNA form, the CDR3 reads TGCAGTGCTAGACCCGGACAGTCGAGCTCCTATAATTCACCCCTCCACTTT. It encodes CSARPGQSSSYNSPLHF.

The chain carries TRBV29-1 and TRBJ2-5; D unresolved. V lost 3 bases to trimming and J lost 4 bases, with 12 bases between them. This CDR3 is 13 amino acids long. From germline, CDR1 is SQVTM and CDR2 ANQGSEA. The CDR3 reads CSVDLISGETQYF. DNA of the CDR3: TGCAGCGTTGACCTCATCAGTGGAGAGACCCAGTACTTC.

This clonotype was counted only a few times. The chain recombines TRBV4-3 with TRBJ2-1; the match to TRBD2 covers 8 bases. The V and J ends lost 0 bases and 4 bases, in that order; junction bases with no gene match: 5. CDR1 and CDR2 from the germline V gene are LGHNA and YSLEER. The CDR3 runs to 16 residues. CDR3 protein: CASSQEAGEPYNEQFF. The DNA of the CDR3 is TGCGCCAGCAGCCAAGAAGCGGGGGAACCTTACAATGAGCAGTTCTTC.

This clonotype showed up just a few times. The chain carries TRBV4-2 and TRBJ1-1; 7 bases line up with TRBD1. J gave up 3 bases and V 2 bases, and 15 bases lay outside the gene matches. Germline V gives CDR1 LGHNA, CDR2 YNFKEQ. The CDR3 covers 18 residues. This CDR3 reads CASSQPRGAPTLYTEAFF. The CDR3 bases are TGTGCCAGCAGCCAACCCAGGGGGGCGCCGACCTTATACACTGAAGCTTTCTTT.

J is TRBJ2-1 and V is TRBV11-2; maybe TRBD2 (6 bases). Trimming removed 5 bases from V and 6 bases from J, with 11 bases in between. The CDR3 is 13 amino acids. Germline V CDR1 and CDR2: SGHAT, FQNNGV. The CDR3 region is CASSLGTANEQFF. Written as DNA, the CDR3 is TGTGCCAGCAGCCTGGGGACTGCCAATGAGCAGTTCTTC.

This clonotype was seen a few times. The rearrangement links TRBV5-1 to TRBJ1-5; tentative D call: TRBD1 (6 bases). Trimming pared 0 bases from V and 7 bases from J, leaving 11 bases between. The CDR3 sequence is 14 residues long. Germline CDR1 is SGHRS and CDR2 is YFSETQ. The CDR3 protein is CASSLGGAEQPQHF. CDR3 nucleotide sequence: TGCGCCAGCAGCTTGGGGGGGGCGGAGCAGCCCCAGCATTTT.

V is TRBV5-1 and J is TRBJ2-3; unclear D gene. V lost 4 bases and J 1 base, leaving 13 bases between the germline ends. The CDR3 is made up of 15 amino acids. Looked up from germline, CDR1 is SGHRS and CDR2 is YFSETQ. CDR3 bases: TGCGCCAGCAGCACTTCAGCACCCCGCACAGATACGCAGTATTTT. Its translation is CASSTSAPRTDTQYF.

This rearrangement joins TRBV6-2 or TRBV6-3 to TRBJ1-5; D may be TRBD1 (6 bases). The V and J ends lost 4 bases and 1 base respectively, with 11 bases between them. From germline, CDR1 is MNHEY and CDR2 SVGEGT. This CDR3 spans 15 amino acids. The CDR3 bases are TGTGCCAGCAGTTCCCCAAGGGGGAGCAATCAGCCCCAGCATTTT. Amino acids: CASSSPRGSNQPQHF.

This clonotype was observed at least ten times. This chain uses TRBV21-1 with TRBJ1-6. TRBV21-1 is a listed pseudogene. The CDR3 loop spans 15 amino acids. This CDR3 is CASSKGQGYNSPLHF. Written as DNA, the CDR3 is TGTGCCAGCAGCAAAGGGCAAGGGTATAATTCACCCCTCCACTTT.

This clonotype was counted at least ten times. The chain joins TRBV2 to TRBJ1-4, with D unclear. CDR1 is SNHLY, CDR2 FYNNEI, per germline. Trimming removed 7 bases at V and 0 bases at J, with 9 bases between. CDR3 length: 14 amino acids. CDR3 sequence reads: CASTLVATNEKLFF. The CDR3 DNA sequence: TGTGCCAGCACCTTAGTTGCAACTAATGAAAAACTGTTTTTT.

The V and J genes are TRBV7-9 and TRBJ1-1; D remains ambiguous. Per germline, CDR1 SEHNR and CDR2 FQNEAQ (reference sequence). V gave up 1 base and J gave up 5 bases, with 5 bases separating them. The CDR3 consists of 12 residues. The DNA for the CDR3 is TGTGCCAGCAGCTTAGTTATGACTGAAGCTTTCTTT. This translates into CASSLVMTEAFF.

This clonotype was seen a handful of times. This chain uses TRBV29-1 with TRBJ2-2; D might be TRBD1 (6 bases). The V and J ends lost 0 bases and 5 bases respectively, with 13 bases between them. This CDR3 is built from 15 residues. Germline V gene sequence: CDR1 SQVTM, CDR2 ANQGSEA. The CDR3 DNA is TGCAGCGTTGAAGAACCCAGGGGTTTGACCGGGGAGCTGTTTTTT. Translation gives CSVEEPRGLTGELFF.

This clonotype appeared a few times. The chain links TRBV27 to TRBJ1-2; D remains ambiguous. Germline-derived CDR1 and CDR2 are MNHEY and SMNVEV (reference sequence). Trimming stripped 3 bases from V and 3 bases from J, with 14 bases between. This CDR3 region has 15 residues. The CDR3 loop is CASSFSGSSHYGYTF. The CDR3 nucleotides are TGTGCCAGCAGTTTCTCCGGGAGCTCGCACTATGGCTACACCTTC.

The V gene is TRBV20-1, the J gene TRBJ2-1; possible D gene TRBD2, 5 bases. This CDR3 comprises 13 residues. The germline gives CDR1 DFQATT, CDR2 SNEGSKA (reference sequence). V shed 3 bases and J shed 8 bases, with 14 bases lying between them. CDR3 nucleotides: TGCAGTGCTAGCGAGGGAGCCCGGGATGAGCAGTTCTTC. The encoded protein is CSASEGARDEQFF.

This rearrangement joins TRBV30 to TRBJ1-5; D gene ambiguous. Germline CDR1 is GTSNPN and CDR2 is SVGIG (reference sequence). This CDR3 region has 16 residues. Trimming removed 1 base at V and 2 bases at J, with 15 bases between. CDR3 in DNA: TGTGCCTGGAGTGGGACGGATTCTAGGGGCAATCAGCCCCAGCATTTT. Amino acids: CAWSGTDSRGNQPQHF.

This clonotype was recorded at least ten times. The V and J genes are TRBV6-2 or TRBV6-3 and TRBJ1-1; D remains unclear. The CDR3 is 13 residues long. CDR1 MNHEY and CDR2 SVGEGT come from the germline V gene. Between the trimmed V and J ends, which lost 6 bases and 5 bases, there was a span of 13 bases. The CDR3: CASRTPSGTEAFF. DNA for the CDR3: TGTGCCAGCAGGACCCCTTCGGGGACTGAAGCTTTCTTT.

The CDR3 coding sequence is TGTGCCAGCAGTGACAGTCTCTCCTACAATGAGCAGTTCTTC. This encodes CASSDSLSYNEQFF. The chain carries TRBV12-3 or TRBV12-4 and TRBJ2-1; perhaps TRBD1 as D (5 bases). Trimming pared 5 bases from V and 0 bases from J, leaving 8 bases between. The CDR3 loop spans 14 amino acids.

The chain carries TRBV6-1 and TRBJ2-5; 7 bases match TRBD1. Germline assignment: CDR1 MNHNS and CDR2 SASEGT. Trimming cost V 7 bases and J 5 bases; bases outside gene matches: 7. This CDR3 contains 13 residues. CDR3 region: CASNRNRGETQYF. CDR3 nucleotides: TGTGCCAGCAACCGGAACAGGGGTGAGACCCAGTACTTC.

This clonotype was counted many times. The chain combines TRBV5-1 with TRBJ2-1; D gene uncertain. The V gene lost 0 bases and the J gene lost 5 bases, with 12 bases spanning the gap. CDR3 length: 15 amino acids. Germline V CDR1 and CDR2: SGHRS, YFSETQ. DNA for the CDR3: TGCGCCAGCAGCTTGGTTCCTAGAATGGACAATGAGCAGTTCTTC. This sequence encodes CASSLVPRMDNEQFF.

In regard to this clonotype: A much larger clonotype is one base distant, so this may be a read error. This chain joins TRBV7-2 and TRBJ1-1; D remains unclear. V lost 10 bases, J lost 1 base, and 22 bases lay in between. The CDR3 is 16 residues long. The germline V gene has CDR1 SGHTA and CDR2 FQGNSA. The CDR3 is CATGQAPGSRNTEAFF. The CDR3 DNA reads as TGTGCCACCGGCCAAGCCCCAGGAAGCAGGAACACTGAAGCTTTCTTT.